This T cell receptor (beta chain) originates from a study of regulatory T cells in long-lasting Graves disease. This clonotype was picked up many times. The time point is: newly diagnosed GD, antithyroid drugs for less than 3 months. RNA from PBMCs was the source of the TCR library. Assembly of TCR beta libraries relied on iRepertoire HTBI primers together with Arm-PCR of CDR3 regions. In TCRdb, the multiplex PCR reads were re-called with MiXCR into one record per CDR3 protein. The table shows about 540,000 distinct CDR3 sequences, with 13% occurring only once. V lost 5 bases and J lost 8; bases outside the gene matches: 13. The CDR3 runs 15 residues. CDR1 and CDR2 from the germline V gene are MNHEY and SMNVEV (reference sequence). In addition, the sample was reused for a study of T cells in Graves' hyperthyroidism and ophthalmopathy.

The chain couples TRBV27 to TRBJ1-2; TRBD1 aligns across 8 bases. This sample comprised peripheral blood mononuclear cells (PBMCs), obtained at new diagnosis, from a patient treated with antithyroid drugs. The clonotype comes from a man aged 25 to 40 with Graves disease. CDR3 nucleotides: TGTGCCAGCAGTCCCCACTCCACAGGGGGGCTCGGCTACACCTTC. Translation: CASSPHSTGGLGYTF.